This passage covers 26 T cell receptor beta chains from one sample sequenced in a study of blood T cells in healthy people across ages. Primers used in a second PCR of roughly 6 to 11 cycles were a sample-barcoded 5' primer and a J-beta primer mix. TCRdb recomputed calls from the 5' RACE reads with MiXCR, one row per CDR3 protein. The sample comprises some 780,000 distinct CDR3 sequences, 56% of which are singletons, and approximately 24% rests with the top ten. The sample consisted of blood. The receptors derive from a man aged 40-55 years in good health.

This sequence joins TRBV5-5 and TRBJ2-2; 7 nucleotides align to TRBD2. The CDR3 extends over 16 amino acids. The V and J ends lost 6 bases and 4 bases, in that order; junction bases with no gene match: 12. The germline CDR1 and CDR2 sequences are SGHKS and YYEKEE (reference sequence). Here the CDR3 reads CASNLAAFSSTGELFF. For the CDR3, the DNA is TGTGCCAGCAACCTAGCGGCTTTTTCGAGCACCGGGGAGCTGTTTTTT.

The chain employs TRBV20-1 and TRBJ2-1, with a tentative D call TRBD2 (7 bases). Germline CDR1 is DFQATT and CDR2 is SNEGSKA (reference sequence). The length of the CDR3 is 14 residues. The V end was cut by 3 bases, the J end by 8 bases, with 17 bases between. CDR3 bases: TGCAGTGCTAGGGGGGCGGGAGCGGTTGATGAGCAGTTCTTC. This translates into CSARGAGAVDEQFF.

In this sample, this clonotype turned up a few times. V gene TRBV12-3 or TRBV12-4 combines with J gene TRBJ1-4; perhaps TRBD1 as D (6 bases). V was shortened by 5 bases and J by 3 bases, with 16 bases between the two germline ends. The CDR3 contains 16 residues. The DNA of the CDR3 is TGTGCCAGCAGTCTCAGAGGGGGGGCGGCTAATGAAAAACTGTTTTTT. Translating gives CASSLRGGAANEKLFF.

The chain is built from TRBV7-6 and TRBJ2-5; 14 bases are shared with TRBD2. The J call may be faulty, since TRBJ2-7 better matches the DNA end. The CDR3 extends over 15 amino acids. From germline, CDR1 is SGHVS and CDR2 FNYEAQ. DNA of the CDR3: TGTGCCAGCAGCTTGACTAGCGGGAGGGCAGGCGAGCAGTACTTC. Residues: CASSLTSGRAGEQYF.

This clonotype was detected once. The gene calls are TRBV2 and TRBJ2-1; D ambiguous. In germline, CDR1 is SNHLY, CDR2 FYNNEI. This CDR3 has 10 amino acids. Trimming shortened V by 8 bases and J by 6 bases, and 5 bases separated the two germline ends. CDR3: CASWGNEQFF. CDR3 coding DNA: TGTGCCAGCTGGGGCAATGAGCAGTTCTTC.

The chain combines TRBV4-2 with TRBJ1-6; D call uncertain. V was clipped by 1 base and J by 7 bases, with 17 bases between them. The CDR3 consists of 17 residues. The germline V gene encodes CDR1 LGHNA and CDR2 YNFKEQ. CDR3 coding DNA: TGTGCCAGCAGCCAAGCCCAATACGAGGGTGGCAATTCACCCCTCCACTTT. Protein: CASSQAQYEGGNSPLHF.

The chain uses TRBV11-2 and TRBJ1-5; possible D gene TRBD1, 6 bases. This CDR3 contains 17 residues. CDR1 and CDR2 (germline): SGHAT, FQNNGV. Trimming left V 0 bases short and J 1 base short, with 13 bases between. The CDR3 DNA reads as TGTGCCAGCAGCTTAGATAGCGCAGGGGAAAGCAATCAGCCCCAGCATTTT. Translated: CASSLDSAGESNQPQHF. Based on the CDR3 plus reference TRBV11-2 and TRBJ1-5, the full variable domain is EAGVAQSPRYKIIEKRQSVAFWCNPISGHATLYWYQQILGQGPKLLIQFQNNGVVDDSQLPKDRFSAERLKGVDSTLKIQPAKLEDSAVYLCASSLDSAGESNQPQHFGDGTRLSIL.

The chain employs TRBV12-3 or TRBV12-4 and TRBJ2-4; no definite D call. The CDR3 contains 11 residues. Between the trimmed V and J ends, which lost 4 bases and 13 bases, there was a span of 11 bases. The CDR3, as DNA: TGTGCCAGCAGTTCACCCTGTAAGCAGTACTTC. It codes for CASSSPCKQYF.

The chain uses TRBV20-1 and TRBJ2-7; no clear D gene. V shed 0 bases and J shed 4 bases, with 13 bases lying between them. Per germline, CDR1 DFQATT and CDR2 SNEGSKA (reference sequence). This CDR3 comprises 14 residues. CDR3 DNA: TGCAGTGCTAGAGATCGTCAGCTTTTGTACGAGCAGTACTTC. Amino acid sequence: CSARDRQLLYEQYF.

The chain recombines TRBV6-1 with TRBJ2-4, with 7 nucleotides matching TRBD2. With the DNA end fitting TRBJ2-7 better, the J assignment may be wrong. From germline, CDR1 is MNHNS and CDR2 SASEGT. There are 15 residues in the CDR3. The chain's CDR3 is CASSTAGRGSYEQYF. The CDR3 DNA reads TGTGCCAGCAGTACCGCGGGGAGGGGAAGCTACGAGCAGTACTTC.

The V and J genes are TRBV12-3 or TRBV12-4 and TRBJ2-7, with TRBD2 matching over 7 bases. The V and J ends lost 3 bases and 0 bases, in that order; junction bases with no gene match: 11. This CDR3 has 17 amino acids. The CDR3 nucleotides are TGTGCCAGCAGTTTCTCAAGGGGCGGGAGCATCTCCTACGAGCAGTACTTC. Amino acid sequence: CASSFSRGGSISYEQYF.

This clonotype appeared once. The genes are TRBV2 and TRBJ2-6, with D perhaps TRBD2 (5 bases). Trimming removed 5 bases from V and 9 bases from J, with 8 bases in between. The germline gives CDR1 SNHLY, CDR2 FYNNEI. This CDR3 spans 12 amino acids. The CDR3 coding sequence is TGTGCCAGCAGTCAAGGGAGCAACGTCCTGACTTTC. Residues: CASSQGSNVLTF.

The chain couples TRBV6-1 to TRBJ2-6; the match to TRBD1 covers 9 bases. Trimming took 4 bases from V and 2 from J; bases not matched to a gene: 6. The CDR3 runs 17 residues. Germline assignment: CDR1 MNHNS and CDR2 SASEGT. CDR3 sequence: CASSGGTGWTGANVLTF. Written as DNA, the CDR3 is TGTGCCAGCAGTGGTGGGACAGGGTGGACTGGGGCCAACGTCCTGACTTTC.

As regards this clonotype: Germline is not matched at one junction end, which may reflect a read error. This chain joins TRBV28 and TRBJ2-7; maybe TRBD2 (6 bases). The germline V gene has CDR1 MDHEN and CDR2 SYDVKM. This CDR3 spans 15 amino acids. CDR3 loop: CAGSFWRDNSYEQYF. Written as DNA, the CDR3 is TGTGCCGGCAGTTTCTGGCGGGATAATTCCTACGAGCAGTACTTC.

This clonotype was seen a few times. This chain connects TRBV7-2 to TRBJ1-2; D perhaps matches TRBD1 (5 bases). The CDR3 extends over 16 amino acids. The germline V gene has CDR1 SGHTA and CDR2 FQGNSA. The V end lost 1 base, the J end lost 2 bases, and 14 bases lay between the germline ends. The CDR3 here is CASSLVGGGINYGYTF. For the CDR3, the DNA is TGTGCCAGCAGCTTAGTTGGGGGAGGCATAAACTATGGCTACACCTTC.

This chain uses TRBV5-1 with TRBJ2-5; TRBD1 might be the D (5 bases). Germline-derived CDR1 and CDR2 are SGHRS and YFSETQ. The V end lost 4 bases, the J end lost 5 bases, and 18 bases lay between the germline ends. CDR3 size: 15 residues. The CDR3 reads CASSVGRGGRETQYF. The CDR3 DNA follows: TGCGCCAGCAGCGTCGGAAGGGGTGGAAGGGAGACCCAGTACTTC.

The V gene is TRBV12-3 or TRBV12-4, the J gene TRBJ1-1, with TRBD1 matching 7 bases. This CDR3 has 15 residues. The ends lost 7 bases at V and 1 base at J; junction bases unmatched: 9. As DNA, the CDR3 is TGTGCCAGCACTCCTTCGGCAGGGGGGAACACTGAAGCTTTCTTT. It yields the protein CASTPSAGGNTEAFF.

This clonotype was counted a single time. This chain joins TRBV7-2 and TRBJ1-1; weak D call: TRBD1 (6 bases). V was pared by 1 base and J by 3 bases, with 12 bases between. CDR1 is SGHTA and CDR2 is FQGNSA in the germline V gene. There are 15 residues in the CDR3. CDR3 DNA: TGTGCCAGCAGCTTAGACTCGGGGGCGGACACTGAAGCTTTCTTT. Its protein product is CASSLDSGADTEAFF.

This clonotype was seen only a few times. The chain combines TRBV27 with TRBJ1-6, with no clear D. The CDR3 consists of 14 residues. Germline V gives CDR1 MNHEY, CDR2 SMNVEV (reference sequence). V was trimmed by 4 bases and J by 7 bases, leaving 11 bases between them. The CDR3 bases are TGTGCCAGCAGTTCAAGTTGGACCAATTCACCCCTCCACTTT. This codes for CASSSSWTNSPLHF.

The J gene is TRBJ1-1, the V gene TRBV28; TRBD1 might be the D (6 bases). Trimming left V 5 bases short and J 4 bases short, with 14 bases between. The CDR3 is 14 residues long. Germline values: CDR1 MDHEN, CDR2 SYDVKM. CDR3 residues: CASSPSQGFTEAFF. The CDR3 DNA follows: TGTGCCAGCAGTCCCTCCCAGGGGTTCACTGAAGCTTTCTTT. The full variable domain, completed using reference TRBV28 and TRBJ1-1, is DVKVTQSSRYLVKRTGEKVFLECVQDMDHENMFWYRQDPGLGLRLIYFSYDVKMKEKGDIPEGYSVSREKKERFSLILESASTNQTSMYLCASSPSQGFTEAFFGQGTRLTVV.

The chain uses TRBV20-1 and TRBJ1-6, with TRBD1 matching over 9 bases. Trimming removed 5 bases from V and 13 bases from J; junction bases left unmatched: 15. CDR1 is DFQATT, CDR2 SNEGSKA, per germline (reference sequence). The CDR3 runs to 15 residues. CDR3 loop: CSAFLGQGLFRPLHF. CDR3 coding DNA: TGCAGTGCTTTTTTGGGACAGGGCCTTTTCAGGCCCCTCCACTTT.

The V and J genes are TRBV6-2 or TRBV6-3 and TRBJ2-7; D may correspond to TRBD1 or TRBD2 (5 bases each). Trimming removed 6 bases from V and 7 bases from J, with 28 bases in between. Germline V CDR1 and CDR2: MNHEY, SVGEGT. The CDR3 runs to 17 residues. CDR3 protein: CASRGVLGRSSYNEQYF. CDR3 sequence (DNA): TGTGCCAGCAGGGGGGTTTTGGGGCGCAGCTCCTACAATGAGCAGTACTTC.

This chain links TRBV16 with TRBJ1-1, with 9 positions matching TRBD1. This CDR3 is 14 amino acids long. Germline CDR1 is KGHSY and CDR2 is FQNENV. The junction had 5 bases not matched to a gene; V was cut back by 2 bases and J by 7 bases. The CDR3 is CASSQAVGQGEAFF. CDR3 sequence (DNA): TGTGCCAGCAGCCAAGCGGTGGGACAGGGTGAAGCTTTCTTT.

There are a few counts of this clonotype. The chain joins TRBV5-1 to TRBJ2-5; D uncertain. Germline values: CDR1 SGHRS, CDR2 YFSETQ. This CDR3 region has 15 residues. V was clipped by 5 bases and J by 1 base, with 15 bases between them. CDR3 nucleotides: TGCGCCAGCAGAGAACAACCGGGCCCCCAAGAGACCCAGTACTTC. Its translation is CASREQPGPQETQYF.

This chain links TRBV4-3 with TRBJ1-1; no reliable D call. With 0 bases removed from V and 3 bases from J, the gap between germline ends came to 11 bases. CDR3 length: 15 residues. Germline V CDR1 and CDR2: LGHNA, YSLEER. The CDR3 here is CASSQESGWDTEAFF. CDR3 sequence (DNA): TGCGCCAGCAGCCAAGAGTCGGGGTGGGACACTGAAGCTTTCTTT.

This chain joins TRBV14 and TRBJ2-1; D gene uncertain. CDR1 is SGHDN, CDR2 FVKESK, per germline. V was trimmed by 4 bases and J by 1 base, leaving 11 bases between them. The CDR3 runs 15 residues. The CDR3 here is CASSLALGSYNEQFF. CDR3 nucleotides: TGTGCCAGCAGCCTGGCGTTGGGTTCCTACAATGAGCAGTTCTTC.